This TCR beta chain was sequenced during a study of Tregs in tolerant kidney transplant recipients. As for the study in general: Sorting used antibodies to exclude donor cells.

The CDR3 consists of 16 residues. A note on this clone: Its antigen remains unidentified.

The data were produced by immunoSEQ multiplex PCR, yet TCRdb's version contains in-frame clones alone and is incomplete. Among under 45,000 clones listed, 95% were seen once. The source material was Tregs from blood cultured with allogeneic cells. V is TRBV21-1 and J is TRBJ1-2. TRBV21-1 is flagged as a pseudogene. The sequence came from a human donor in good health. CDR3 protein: CASSNSVKNPPDGYTF. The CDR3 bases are TGTGCCAGCAGCAATTCGGTTAAGAATCCCCCTGATGGCTACACCTTC.